This T cell receptor beta chain was identified in a study of response to subunit inactivated influenza vaccine. As to this clonotype: At one boundary the junction diverges from the germline segment, which might be a read error.

In TCRdb, the RT-PCR reads were re-called with MiXCR into one record per CDR3 protein. This sample carries around 580,000 distinct CDR3 sequences, around 15% of them seen once, and the ten largest clones take around 10%. The germline gives CDR1 SQVTM, CDR2 ANQGSEA. This CDR3 comprises 12 residues. The specimen was PBMCs from blood, collected less than 13 days after vaccination. This clonotype was obtained from a man over 45 who received an inactivated influenza vaccine. The rearrangement joins TRBV29-1 to TRBJ2-1; 9 bases match TRBD2. CDR3: CIVGGRAHEQFF. Written as DNA, the CDR3 is TGTATCGTCGGCGGGAGGGCCCATGAGCAGTTCTTC.